This T cell receptor (beta chain) was recorded in a study of cytomegalovirus exposure and HLA in healthy donors. About the research overall: The roughly 100 million unique TCR beta sequences, from about 179 million T cells, were found by an earlier analysis.

For this clone: Its antigen is currently unknown.

General study points: Later analysis suggested links between common viral pathogens and several top significant clusters. Later analysis reportedly placed an Asian-associated ancestry cluster below the roughly 600-donor mean in N-insertions.

Per germline, CDR1 MNHEY and CDR2 SMNVEV (reference sequence). The V gene end was trimmed by 4 bases and the J gene end by 8 bases; junction bases not matched to a gene: 15. The CDR3 is 16 residues long. The PCR ran on 60 Vbeta and 13 Jbeta primers. TCRdb keeps only in-frame clones here, not all; method: immunoSEQ multiplex PCR. This table holds 120,000 or so clones, approximately 81% found once. Sequencing was done on a sample of PBMCs. The chain carries TRBV27 and TRBJ2-3; 7 bases are a match to TRBD1. The source is a woman in her 40s in good health and CMV-seronegative. The CDR3 region has the DNA TGTGCCAGCAGTTCCCGACAGGGTTTTTGGGAAGGTACGCAGTATTTT. Encoded protein: CASSSRQGFWEGTQYF.